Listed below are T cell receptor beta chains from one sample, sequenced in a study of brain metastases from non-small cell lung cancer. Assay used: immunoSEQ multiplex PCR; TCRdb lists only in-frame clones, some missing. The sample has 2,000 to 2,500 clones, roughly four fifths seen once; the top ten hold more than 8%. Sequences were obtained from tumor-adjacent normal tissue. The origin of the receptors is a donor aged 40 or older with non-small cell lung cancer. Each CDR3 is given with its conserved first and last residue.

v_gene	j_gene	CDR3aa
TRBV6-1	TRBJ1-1	CASSEGQAQLGEAFF
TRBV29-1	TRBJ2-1	CSGADNEQFF
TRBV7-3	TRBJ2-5	CASSLGQGYDQYF
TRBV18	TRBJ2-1	CASYPGTSGSRSYNEQFF
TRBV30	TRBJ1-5	CAWSHPNFRGPQPQHF
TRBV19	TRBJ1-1	CASASGRVNTEAFF
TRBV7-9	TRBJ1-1	CASSSSGGGEAFF
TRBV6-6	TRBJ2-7	CASSDPSGSSEQYF
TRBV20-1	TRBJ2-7	CSASSWGRAEQYF
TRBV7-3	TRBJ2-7	CASSLKRGDEQYF
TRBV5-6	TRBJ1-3	CASSFTQGAVGNTIYF
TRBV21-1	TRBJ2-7	CASSAGTGLYF
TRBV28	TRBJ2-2	CASSFIGISNTGELFF
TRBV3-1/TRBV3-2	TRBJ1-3	CASSQAPQGLGNTIYF
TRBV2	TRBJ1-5	CASSGGTPGQPQHF
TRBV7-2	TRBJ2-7	CASSSGTGTHEQYF
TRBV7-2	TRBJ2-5	CASSPDSGTRETQYF
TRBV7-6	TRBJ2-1	CASSPLGTNNEQFF
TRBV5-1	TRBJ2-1	CASKLGLADHNEQFF
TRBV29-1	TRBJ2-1	CSGPGQGSYNEQFF
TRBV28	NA	CASKTGSEPQYF
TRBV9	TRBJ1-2	CASSVEGHHGYTF
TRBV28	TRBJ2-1	CASAHLSSYNEQFF
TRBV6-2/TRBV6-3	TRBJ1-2	CASSYFSGYGYTF
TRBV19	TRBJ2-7	CASSTGGLDEQYF
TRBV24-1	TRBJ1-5	CATSDFALSPQHF
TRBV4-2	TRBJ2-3	CASSQGKSTDTQYF
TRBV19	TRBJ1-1	CASSIWRVSDSEAFF
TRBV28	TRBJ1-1	CASSLWGEGRMNTEAFF
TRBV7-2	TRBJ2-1	CASTPGSGGTYNEQFF
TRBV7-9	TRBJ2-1	CASSPSGGSGYNEQFF
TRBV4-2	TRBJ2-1	CASSQTSANEQFF
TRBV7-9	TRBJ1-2	CASSLATPNYGYTF
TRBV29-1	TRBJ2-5	CSVTLSGVKTQYF
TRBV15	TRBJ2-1	CATSSRNDRSFGNEQFF
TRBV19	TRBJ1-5	CASSMQGASQPQHF
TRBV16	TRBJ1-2	CASSQGRNGYTF
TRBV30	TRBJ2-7	CAWSVGQAGTYEQYF
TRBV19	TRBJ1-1	CASSIQAMNTEAFF
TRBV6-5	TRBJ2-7	CASSYSRAALYEQYF
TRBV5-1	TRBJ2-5	CASSPDTLGQQETQYF
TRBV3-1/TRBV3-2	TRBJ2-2	CASSLRERGSGELFF
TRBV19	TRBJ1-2	CASSIIGTGSDGYTF
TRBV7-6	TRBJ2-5	CASSSRGGETQYF